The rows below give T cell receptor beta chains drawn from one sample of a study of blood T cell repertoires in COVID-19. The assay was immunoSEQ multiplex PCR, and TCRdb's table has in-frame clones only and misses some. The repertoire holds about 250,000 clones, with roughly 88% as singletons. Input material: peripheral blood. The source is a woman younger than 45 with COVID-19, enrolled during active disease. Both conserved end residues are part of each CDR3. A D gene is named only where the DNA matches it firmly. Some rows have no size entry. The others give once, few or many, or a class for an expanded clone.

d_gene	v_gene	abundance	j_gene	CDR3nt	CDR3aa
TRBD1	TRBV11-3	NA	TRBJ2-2	TGTGCCAGCGGGACAGTCGGAACCGGGGAGCTGTTTTTT	CASGTVGTGELFF
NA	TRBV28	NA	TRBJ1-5	TGTGCCAGCACCCGGGGGACGGTAAGCAATCAGCCCCAGCATTTT	CASTRGTVSNQPQHF
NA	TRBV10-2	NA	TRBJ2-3	TGCGCCAGCAGTGAGGGCGGGATGAGCACAGATACGCAGTATTTT	CASSEGGMSTDTQYF
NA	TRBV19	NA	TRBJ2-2	TGTGCCAGTAGTATAGCGGGGGTCGGGGAGCTGTTTTTT	CASSIAGVGELFF
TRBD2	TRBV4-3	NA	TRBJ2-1	TGCGCCAGCAGCCGGGGAGGGCTAGCGAACTCCTACAATGAGCAGTTCTTC	CASSRGGLANSYNEQFF
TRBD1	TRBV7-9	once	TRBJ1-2	TGTGCCAGCAGCTCTCCTACAGGGGGAGATTATGGCTACACCTTC	CASSSPTGGDYGYTF
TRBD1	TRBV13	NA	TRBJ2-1	TGTGCCAGCAGTCTTACCGGGACAGGGGACTACAATGAGCAGTTCTTC	CASSLTGTGDYNEQFF
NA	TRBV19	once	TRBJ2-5	TGTGCCAGTAGTATGGCAACGGACAGACAAGAGACCCAGTACTTC	CASSMATDRQETQYF
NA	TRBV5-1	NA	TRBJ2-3	TGCGCCAGCAGCCGGGTCACCATTAGCACAGATACGCAGTATTTT	CASSRVTISTDTQYF
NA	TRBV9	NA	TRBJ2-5	TGTGCCAGCAGCGTAGGTACTAGCCTCCAAGAGACCCAGTACTTC	CASSVGTSLQETQYF
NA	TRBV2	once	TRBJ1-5	TGTGCCAGCAGTGAAGGTATAGCCAGTCTTCAGCCCCAGCATTTT	CASSEGIASLQPQHF
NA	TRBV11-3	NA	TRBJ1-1	TGTGCCAGCAGCCCGTCCGGGAGGAAAGCTTTCTTT	CASSPSGRKAFF
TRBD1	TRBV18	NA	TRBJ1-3	TGTGCCAGCTCACCAAACAGGGGCTCTGGAAACACCATATATTTT	CASSPNRGSGNTIYF
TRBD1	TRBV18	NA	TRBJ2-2	TGTGCCAGCTCACCAGGACAGGGAGCCGGGGAGCTGTTTTTT	CASSPGQGAGELFF
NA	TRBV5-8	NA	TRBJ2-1	TGTGCCAGCAGCTTGGTGCCGGGTGAGCAGTTCTTC	CASSLVPGEQFF
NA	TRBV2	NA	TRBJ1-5	TGTGCCAGCGATGAGAGGCCGGGGGGGAATCAGCCCCAGCATTTT	CASDERPGGNQPQHF
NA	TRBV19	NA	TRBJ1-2	TGTGCCAGTACGTACGAGGTTGGATATGGCTACACCTTC	CASTYEVGYGYTF
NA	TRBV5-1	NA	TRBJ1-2	TGCGCCAGCAGCTTGGCGGGGGAGAGGTCAGCGGATGGCTACACCTTC	CASSLAGERSADGYTF
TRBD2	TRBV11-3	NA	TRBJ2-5	TGTGCCAGCAGCTTAACTAGCGGACACGGGGAGACCCAGTACTTC	CASSLTSGHGETQYF
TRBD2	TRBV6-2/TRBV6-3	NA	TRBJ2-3	TGTGCCAGCAGCCTCGGGTCGGGCGGGAGGACAGATACGCAGTATTTT	CASSLGSGGRTDTQYF
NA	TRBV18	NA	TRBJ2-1	TGTGCCAGCTCACCGCAGAGGAGCTCCTACAATGAGCAGTTCTTC	CASSPQRSSYNEQFF
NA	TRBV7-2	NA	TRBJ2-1	TGTGCCAGCAGCTTTACTGCGGACTTCAATGAGCAGTTCTTC	CASSFTADFNEQFF
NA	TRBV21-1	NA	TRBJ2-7	TGTGCCAGCAGCAAGGACAGCTTCTCCTACGAGCAGTACTTC	CASSKDSFSYEQYF
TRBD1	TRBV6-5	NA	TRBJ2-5	TGTGCCAGCGTTGGGACAGGTGGGGGGGAGACCCAGTACTTC	CASVGTGGGETQYF